A selection of T cell receptor beta chains follows, all from one sample in a study of long-term antiretroviral therapy in people with HIV. Repertoires were generated with immunoSEQ multiplex PCR, while TCRdb's copy carries only in-frame clones and drops some. The repertoire consists of 25,000 to 35,000 clones, with roughly 79% occurring once and the leading ten covering 7.5% to 9.5%. The sample in question was unsorted PBMCs, obtained 3.1 years after starting antiretroviral therapy. The receptor set was obtained from a woman aged 45 to 65 with HIV. Both conserved end residues are part of each CDR3. D genes are given only for firm matches. Size values are once, few and many counts, or a class for expanded clones, and some rows have none.

j_gene: TRBJ1-2
v_gene: TRBV5-6
len: 16
d_gene: .
abundance: .
CDR3nt: TGTGCCAGCAGCTTGGCCTTAGAGGGTGCGAACTATGGCTACACCTTC
CDR3aa: CASSLALEGANYGYTF

j_gene: TRBJ1-6
v_gene: TRBV5-6
len: 15
d_gene: .
abundance: few
CDR3nt: TGTGCCAGCAGCCGGGGGGGGACCGGAGGTTCACCCCTCCACTTT
CDR3aa: CASSRGGTGGSPLHF

j_gene: TRBJ2-5
v_gene: TRBV7-7
len: 15
d_gene: TRBD2
abundance: .
CDR3nt: TGTGCCAGCAGCCCCGGGACTAGCGGTGTGATGACCCAGTACTTC
CDR3aa: CASSPGTSGVMTQYF

j_gene: TRBJ2-2
v_gene: TRBV5-5
len: 13
d_gene: .
abundance: few
CDR3nt: TGTGCCAGCAGCCTCGACCTGTTTTGGGAGCTGTTTTTT
CDR3aa: CASSLDLFWELFF

j_gene: TRBJ1-1
v_gene: TRBV5-1
len: 13
d_gene: .
abundance: .
CDR3nt: TGCGCCAGCAGCGTACACTTTAACACTGAAGCTTTCTTT
CDR3aa: CASSVHFNTEAFF

j_gene: TRBJ2-1
v_gene: TRBV7-8
len: 13
d_gene: TRBD2
abundance: .
CDR3nt: TGTGCCAGCAGCCCCAGCGGGAGCAATGAGCAGTTCTTC
CDR3aa: CASSPSGSNEQFF

j_gene: TRBJ2-5
v_gene: TRBV2
len: 14
d_gene: .
abundance: .
CDR3nt: TGTGCCAGCAGTGAACCGGGGGCGGGGGAGACCCAGTACTTC
CDR3aa: CASSEPGAGETQYF

j_gene: TRBJ2-5
v_gene: TRBV4-1
len: 14
d_gene: .
abundance: .
CDR3nt: TGCGCCAGCAGCCAAGAAGGGGGGGAAGAGACCCAGTACTTC
CDR3aa: CASSQEGGEETQYF

j_gene: TRBJ2-1
v_gene: TRBV5-6
len: 14
d_gene: .
abundance: .
CDR3nt: TGTGCCAGCAGCTTGGCCATTAGTCCCGATGAGCAGTTCTTC
CDR3aa: CASSLAISPDEQFF

j_gene: TRBJ2-1
v_gene: TRBV10-3
len: 16
d_gene: TRBD1
abundance: .
CDR3nt: TGTGCCATCAGTGAGGGGGGAGACAGGGTTCGCAATGAGCAGTTCTTC
CDR3aa: CAISEGGDRVRNEQFF

j_gene: TRBJ1-5
v_gene: TRBV4-2
len: 15
d_gene: .
abundance: few
CDR3nt: TGTGCCAGCAGCCAAGATGCAGGAATCAATCAGCCCCAGCATTTT
CDR3aa: CASSQDAGINQPQHF

j_gene: TRBJ1-6
v_gene: TRBV19
len: 15
d_gene: TRBD1
abundance: .
CDR3nt: TGTGCCAGTAGTCGGACAGGGAATTATAATTCACCCCTCCACTTT
CDR3aa: CASSRTGNYNSPLHF

j_gene: TRBJ1-6
v_gene: TRBV5-4
len: 16
d_gene: TRBD1
abundance: once
CDR3nt: TGTGCCAGCAGCGCGGTAGGGGGCGCGGGTAATTCACCCCTCCACTTT
CDR3aa: CASSAVGGAGNSPLHF

j_gene: TRBJ2-5
v_gene: TRBV27
len: 15
d_gene: .
abundance: once
CDR3nt: TGTGCCAGCAGTCGCGACGACAGGCATCAAGAGACCCAGTACTTC
CDR3aa: CASSRDDRHQETQYF

j_gene: TRBJ2-5
v_gene: TRBV2
len: 15
d_gene: TRBD1
abundance: .
CDR3nt: TGTGCCAGCAGTGCTGACAGGGGTGATGGCGAGACCCAGTACTTC
CDR3aa: CASSADRGDGETQYF

j_gene: TRBJ1-1
v_gene: TRBV5-1
len: 15
d_gene: TRBD1
abundance: .
CDR3nt: TGCGCCAGCAGCTTGGTCGGGACAGCACTCACTGAAGCTTTCTTT
CDR3aa: CASSLVGTALTEAFF

j_gene: TRBJ1-1
v_gene: TRBV18
len: 13
d_gene: .
abundance: .
CDR3nt: TGTGCCAGCTCACCATGGAAGAACACTGAAGCTTTCTTT
CDR3aa: CASSPWKNTEAFF

j_gene: TRBJ2-3
v_gene: TRBV19
len: 13
d_gene: TRBD2
abundance: .
CDR3nt: TGTGCCAGTAGTAGCCTAGCGGGGGAACTCCTCTCCTTT
CDR3aa: CASSSLAGELLSF

j_gene: TRBJ1-4
v_gene: TRBV20-1
len: 11
d_gene: .
abundance: .
CDR3nt: TGCAGTGCTAGAGAAAATGAAAAACTGTTTTTT
CDR3aa: CSARENEKLFF

j_gene: TRBJ2-5
v_gene: TRBV30
len: 13
d_gene: .
abundance: .
CDR3nt: TGTGCCTGGAGTCTAAAGAGGAGGGAGACCCAGTACTTC
CDR3aa: CAWSLKRRETQYF

j_gene: TRBJ1-1
v_gene: TRBV29-1
len: 11
d_gene: .
abundance: .
CDR3nt: TGCAGCGTGGGGACGAACACTGAAGCTTTCTTT
CDR3aa: CSVGTNTEAFF

j_gene: TRBJ2-2
v_gene: TRBV7-7
len: 16
d_gene: TRBD2
abundance: .
CDR3nt: TGTGCCAGCAGCTTAGGGCGGGGGATCTACACCGGGGAGCTGTTTTTT
CDR3aa: CASSLGRGIYTGELFF

j_gene: TRBJ1-4
v_gene: TRBV2
len: 15
d_gene: TRBD1
abundance: .
CDR3nt: TGTGCCACCAGGGGGCGATACGAGGTTAATGAAAAACTGTTTTTT
CDR3aa: CATRGRYEVNEKLFF

j_gene: TRBJ2-7
v_gene: TRBV29-1
len: 16
d_gene: TRBD2
abundance: .
CDR3nt: TGCAGCGCTGAAGGGTTACTAGCGGGGGGGCCGGGGGAGCAGTACTTC
CDR3aa: CSAEGLLAGGPGEQYF

j_gene: TRBJ1-6
v_gene: TRBV27
len: 14
d_gene: .
abundance: few
CDR3nt: TGTGCCAGCACCTTAGTCAGGGATGGGTCACCCCTCCACTTT
CDR3aa: CASTLVRDGSPLHF

j_gene: TRBJ2-1
v_gene: TRBV4-2
len: 18
d_gene: .
abundance: .
CDR3nt: TGTGCCAGCAGCCTTACGAACTTTGTGGGGGGGCCTGGGAATGAGCAGTTCTTC
CDR3aa: CASSLTNFVGGPGNEQFF

j_gene: TRBJ1-1
v_gene: TRBV27
len: 14
d_gene: .
abundance: .
CDR3nt: TGTGCCAGCAGTCTGAGGTTATTGAACACTGAAGCTTTCTTT
CDR3aa: CASSLRLLNTEAFF

j_gene: TRBJ2-5
v_gene: TRBV7-9
len: 14
d_gene: .
abundance: .
CDR3nt: TGTGCCAGCAGCTTAGCCCAGGGCGGGGAGACCCAGTACTTC
CDR3aa: CASSLAQGGETQYF

j_gene: TRBJ1-6
v_gene: TRBV14
len: 18
d_gene: .
abundance: .
CDR3nt: TGTGCCAGCAGCCAAGCGGGACGTTTAGTATCATATAATTCACCCCTCCACTTT
CDR3aa: CASSQAGRLVSYNSPLHF

j_gene: TRBJ1-2
v_gene: TRBV5-1
len: 13
d_gene: .
abundance: .
CDR3nt: TGCGCCAGCAGCTTGGGACAGGTCTATGGCTACACCTTC
CDR3aa: CASSLGQVYGYTF

j_gene: TRBJ2-7
v_gene: TRBV5-1
len: 15
d_gene: .
abundance: .
CDR3nt: TGCGCCAGCAGCCCCTTACCAGGGAACTTCTACGAGCAGTACTTC
CDR3aa: CASSPLPGNFYEQYF

j_gene: TRBJ2-3
v_gene: TRBV19
len: 13
d_gene: TRBD2
abundance: .
CDR3nt: TGTGCCAGTATGAGCGGGGGGGCAGATACGCAGTATTTT
CDR3aa: CASMSGGADTQYF

j_gene: TRBJ1-2
v_gene: TRBV6-1
len: 15
d_gene: .
abundance: once
CDR3nt: TGTGCCAGCAAGGAGCGGGGGGCTGGGGACTATGGCTACACCTTC
CDR3aa: CASKERGAGDYGYTF

j_gene: TRBJ1-2
v_gene: TRBV19
len: 14
d_gene: .
abundance: .
CDR3nt: TGTGCCAGTAGTATATGGCCAGGGAATCTTGGCTACACCTTC
CDR3aa: CASSIWPGNLGYTF

j_gene: TRBJ1-2
v_gene: TRBV2
len: 12
d_gene: .
abundance: .
CDR3nt: TGTGCCACCCAGACAGATGGCTATGGCTACACCTTC
CDR3aa: CATQTDGYGYTF

j_gene: TRBJ2-2
v_gene: TRBV6-1
len: 15
d_gene: TRBD2
abundance: .
CDR3nt: TGTGCCAGCAGTCGGACTAGCGGGGGGGCCGGGGAGCTGTTTTTT
CDR3aa: CASSRTSGGAGELFF

j_gene: TRBJ2-2
v_gene: TRBV5-1
len: 16
d_gene: TRBD2
abundance: .
CDR3nt: TGCGCCAGCATCGCGACCGGGACTAGTTCCGGCGGGGAGCTGTTTTTT
CDR3aa: CASIATGTSSGGELFF

j_gene: TRBJ2-5
v_gene: TRBV20-1
len: 11
d_gene: .
abundance: .
CDR3nt: TGCAGTGCCCTGGGCCAAGAGACCCAGTACTTC
CDR3aa: CSALGQETQYF

j_gene: TRBJ1-2
v_gene: TRBV2
len: 13
d_gene: .
abundance: .
CDR3nt: TGTGCCAGCAGTCAGAGCGTAGGCTATGGCTACACCTTC
CDR3aa: CASSQSVGYGYTF

j_gene: TRBJ1-4
v_gene: TRBV7-8
len: 13
d_gene: .
abundance: .
CDR3nt: TGTGCCAGCAAAGGGGGGTTAAATGAAAAACTGTTTTTT
CDR3aa: CASKGGLNEKLFF

j_gene: TRBJ2-1
v_gene: TRBV7-2
len: 15
d_gene: .
abundance: .
CDR3nt: TGTGCCAGCAGCCTCGCCAACGGGGGCCGCAATGAGCAGTTCTTC
CDR3aa: CASSLANGGRNEQFF

j_gene: TRBJ1-6
v_gene: TRBV30
len: 14
d_gene: .
abundance: .
CDR3nt: TGTGCCTGGAGTGTAGGGGACCTAAATTCACCCCTCCACTTT
CDR3aa: CAWSVGDLNSPLHF

j_gene: TRBJ2-2
v_gene: TRBV19
len: 14
d_gene: TRBD1
abundance: .
CDR3nt: TGTGCCAGCGCTGACAGGGGGCATACCGGGGAGCTGTTTTTT
CDR3aa: CASADRGHTGELFF